The 22 T cell receptor beta chains given below trace back to one sample, sequenced in a study of cytomegalovirus exposure and HLA in healthy donors. The PCR used 60 Vbeta and 13 Jbeta primers. Using immunoSEQ multiplex PCR, the repertoire was profiled, and TCRdb retains in-frame clones only, with some absent. The data hold over 130,000 clones, with around three fifths observed a single time. Sequenced sample: PBMCs. The receptors here all came from a male donor in good health and CMV-seronegative.

The V and J genes are TRBV19 and TRBJ2-1, with 9 nucleotides matching TRBD1. CDR1 is LNHDA and CDR2 is SQIVND in the germline V gene (reference sequence). The CDR3 sequence is 17 residues long. V gave up 2 bases and J gave up 2 bases; unmatched junction bases: 7. CDR3 residues: CASSIIPGQGTYNEQFF. The CDR3 DNA reads TGTGCCAGTAGTATAATTCCGGGACAGGGAACCTACAATGAGCAGTTCTTC.

A few counts support this clone. V gene TRBV2 combines with J gene TRBJ2-7; possible D gene TRBD2, 6 bases. CDR1 SNHLY and CDR2 FYNNEI come from the germline V gene. This CDR3 is 14 amino acids long. V was pared by 8 bases and J by 0 bases, with 14 bases between. The CDR3 reads CASVQTGSSYEQYF. The CDR3, as DNA: TGTGCCAGCGTGCAAACCGGGAGCTCCTACGAGCAGTACTTC.

This clone has just a few counts. This rearrangement joins TRBV5-6 to TRBJ2-1, with a possible D match to TRBD2 (7 bases). Germline assignment: CDR1 SGHDT and CDR2 YYEEEE. V gave up 0 bases and J gave up 3 bases, with 13 bases separating them. This CDR3 has 16 amino acids. The CDR3 loop is CASSLVSAGHYNEQFF. In DNA form, the CDR3 reads TGTGCCAGCAGCTTGGTATCAGCGGGACACTACAATGAGCAGTTCTTC. Full variable domain (outside the CDR3, taken from reference TRBV5-6 and TRBJ2-1): DAGVTQSPTHLIKTRGQQVTLRCSPKSGHDTVSWYQQALGQGPQFIFQYYEEEERQRGNFPDRFSGHQFPNYSSELNVNALLLGDSALYLCASSLVSAGHYNEQFFGPGTRLTVL.

This clone was seen a handful of times. The genes are TRBV19 and TRBJ1-2; D remains ambiguous. Trimming stripped 5 bases from V and 8 bases from J, with 12 bases between. Per germline, CDR1 LNHDA and CDR2 SQIVND (reference sequence). CDR3 size: 12 residues. Here the CDR3 reads CASSLGPGGYTF. The CDR3 region has the DNA TGTGCCAGTAGTTTGGGCCCGGGAGGCTACACCTTC.

In its sample, this clone was seen a few times. This sequence joins TRBV2 and TRBJ2-3; a weak D match, TRBD1 (6 bases). CDR3 length: 13 amino acids. V dropped 8 bases and J dropped 5 bases, with 14 bases sitting between them. CDR1 SNHLY and CDR2 FYNNEI come from the germline V gene. CDR3 loop: CASGLGHRDTQYF. CDR3 DNA sequence: TGTGCCAGCGGACTGGGACATCGAGATACGCAGTATTTT.

This clone was observed a handful of times. V gene TRBV9 combines with J gene TRBJ1-1, with 9 bases fitting TRBD1. The CDR3 contains 17 residues. Germline V gives CDR1 SGDLS, CDR2 YYNGEE. V shed 3 bases and J 6 bases; nucleotides not matched to a gene: 15. In DNA, the CDR3 is TGTGCCAGCAGCGCTGGGGCTTTACAGGGGGCGCACGCTGAAGCTTTCTTT. Amino acids: CASSAGALQGAHAEAFF.

This clone was counted only a few times. The V and J genes are TRBV7-2 and TRBJ2-1, with D perhaps matching TRBD2 (7 bases). The V end was cut by 3 bases, the J end by 7 bases, with 19 bases between. Germline loops: CDR1 SGHTA, CDR2 FQGNSA. This CDR3 has 16 amino acids. CDR3 bases: TGTGCCAGCAGCTTTGGGGGGGGCCCACCGAAGAATGAGCAGTTCTTC. The encoded protein is CASSFGGGPPKNEQFF.

This clone was detected only a few times. The rearrangement joins TRBV12-5 to TRBJ2-5, with TRBD1 matching over 10 bases. Unmatched junction bases numbered 4, after V lost 1 base and J lost 5 bases. In germline, CDR1 is LGHNT, CDR2 FRNRAP. The CDR3 sequence is 15 residues long. The CDR3 protein is CASGLGQGAWETQYF. The CDR3 region has the DNA TGTGCTAGTGGTTTGGGACAGGGGGCATGGGAGACCCAGTACTTC.

The genes are TRBV5-4 and TRBJ1-4; TRBD1 matches 8 bases. The junction had 6 bases not matched to a gene; V was cut back by 4 bases and J by 7 bases. Germline V gives CDR1 SGHNT, CDR2 YYREEE (reference sequence). The CDR3 has 14 residues. The CDR3, as DNA: TGTGCCAGCAGCCCAACAGGGGGGACTGAAAAACTGTTTTTT. As protein: CASSPTGGTEKLFF.

This clone was seen a few times. The chain uses TRBV18 and TRBJ2-7; the D gene is possibly TRBD2 (6 bases). V lost 0 bases and J 2 bases, leaving 8 bases between the germline ends. The CDR3 contains 14 residues. The V gene's germline CDR1 is KGHSH and CDR2 LQKENI. The CDR3 DNA follows: TGTGCCAGCTCACCACCGAGGGAGGCCTACGAGCAGTACTTC. Amino acid sequence: CASSPPREAYEQYF.

The chain recombines TRBV6-1 with TRBJ2-7; weak D call: TRBD1 (5 bases). V was trimmed by 8 bases and J by 2 bases, leaving 16 bases between them. The V gene's germline CDR1 is MNHNS and CDR2 SASEGT. The CDR3 covers 14 residues. The CDR3 DNA reads TGTGCCAGCGGCCATCAGGGCGGAGCCTACGAGCAGTACTTC. It translates to CASGHQGGAYEQYF.

A note on this clone: The sample carries other DNA sequences with the same CDR3. V and J are TRBV7-2 and TRBJ1-1, with D unresolved. This CDR3 has 13 amino acids. Germline V gives CDR1 SGHTA, CDR2 FQGNSA. Trimming removed 3 bases at V and 0 bases at J, with 5 bases between. The CDR3 region is CASSFTVNTEAFF. The CDR3 bases are TGTGCCAGCAGCTTTACAGTGAACACTGAAGCTTTCTTT.

The chain uses TRBV2 and TRBJ2-1, with 8 nucleotides matching TRBD2. V was pared by 6 bases and J by 4 bases, with 11 bases of the junction left unmatched. This CDR3 contains 16 residues. Germline V gene sequence: CDR1 SNHLY, CDR2 FYNNEI. In DNA form, the CDR3 reads TGTGCCAGCAGGCTCTCTCGGGGGGGATTATACAATGAGCAGTTCTTC. This sequence encodes CASRLSRGGLYNEQFF.

The V gene is TRBV18, the J gene TRBJ1-2; a possible D gene is TRBD1 (5 bases). V gave up 3 bases and J gave up 8 bases, with 16 bases separating them. Germline V gene data show CDR1 as KGHSH and CDR2 as LQKENI. This CDR3 has 14 residues. The chain's CDR3 is CASSPGRGEGGYTF. The CDR3 DNA sequence: TGTGCCAGCTCACCCGGAAGGGGCGAAGGAGGCTACACCTTC. Complete variable domain (other parts from reference TRBV18 and TRBJ1-2): NAGVMQNPRHLVRRRGQEARLRCSPMKGHSHVYWYRQLPEEGLKFMVYLQKENIIDESGMPKERFSAEFPKEGPSILRIQQVVRGDSAAYFCASSPGRGEGGYTFGSGTRLTVV.

The chain employs TRBV29-1 and TRBJ2-7; 9 bases map to TRBD1. The CDR3 runs to 15 residues. V trimming: 1 base; J trimming: 2 bases; junction bases outside the gene matches: 6. Per germline, CDR1 SQVTM and CDR2 ANQGSEA. CDR3 coding DNA: TGCAGCGTTGAAGTGGGGGACAGGGCGCCCTACGAGCAGTACTTC. It encodes CSVEVGDRAPYEQYF.

This clone occurred once. The V call is TRBV4-1, the J call TRBJ2-5; possibly TRBD2 for D (6 bases). V dropped 4 bases and J dropped 1 base, with 13 bases sitting between them. Germline lookup yields CDR1 MGHRA and CDR2 YSYEKL. The length of the CDR3 is 15 residues. CDR3 amino acids: CASSPARRGQETQYF. The CDR3, as DNA: TGCGCCAGCAGCCCCGCGCGGCGGGGCCAAGAGACCCAGTACTTC.

This clone has a handful of counts. The rearrangement uses TRBV5-1 and TRBJ1-1; D remains ambiguous. The CDR3 is 14 residues long. From germline, CDR1 is SGHRS and CDR2 YFSETQ. The germline V and J ends were trimmed by 0 bases and 0 bases, with 6 bases remaining between them. The CDR3 reads CASSLGLMNTEAFF. DNA for the CDR3: TGCGCCAGCAGCTTGGGACTGATGAACACTGAAGCTTTCTTT.

This chain connects TRBV7-9 to TRBJ2-3, with D perhaps TRBD1 (5 bases). This CDR3 contains 15 residues. Germline assignment: CDR1 SEHNR and CDR2 FQNEAQ (reference sequence). The V end was cut by 6 bases, the J end by 0 bases, with 13 bases between. DNA for the CDR3: TGTGCCAGCAGTCAATGGGGCCGAAGCACAGATACGCAGTATTTT. It yields the protein CASSQWGRSTDTQYF.

The chain joins TRBV28 to TRBJ1-1; the D gene is possibly TRBD1 (5 bases). This CDR3 is 14 amino acids long. Trimming stripped 2 bases from V and 6 bases from J, with 13 bases between. CDR1 is MDHEN, CDR2 SYDVKM, per germline. CDR3 residues: CASSLRGVSAEAFF. For the CDR3, the DNA is TGTGCCAGCAGTTTACGGGGGGTTAGCGCTGAAGCTTTCTTT.

This rearrangement joins TRBV30 to TRBJ1-2, with D maybe TRBD1 (5 bases). Germline CDR1 and CDR2: GTSNPN and SVGIG (reference sequence). This CDR3 region has 12 residues. Trimming took 1 base from V and 8 from J, leaving 11 bases between them. The DNA of the CDR3 is TGTGCCTGGAGTGAGGGGCAGTCCGGCTACACCTTC. Encoded protein: CAWSEGQSGYTF.

The gene calls are TRBV15 and TRBJ1-3; D is uncertain. Germline CDR1 LNHNV, CDR2 YYDKDF (reference sequence). Trimming pared 1 base from V and 5 bases from J, leaving 12 bases between. The CDR3 is made up of 15 amino acids. The DNA for the CDR3 is TGTGCCACCAGCAGAGCGGGATTCTCGAGAAACACCATATATTTT. Translated, it gives CATSRAGFSRNTIYF. Full variable domain (missing parts from reference TRBV15 and TRBJ1-3): DAMVIQNPRYQVTQFGKPVTLSCSQTLNHNVMYWYQQKSSQAPKLLFHYYDKDFNNEADTPDNFQSRRPNTSFCFLDIRSPGLGDTAMYLCATSRAGFSRNTIYFGEGSWLTVV.

The sample holds one count of this clone. The chain has TRBV7-2 and TRBJ2-5; TRBD2 aligns across 9 bases. The CDR3 covers 14 residues. Losses at the gene ends were 7 bases for V and 4 bases for J; bases not matched to a gene: 7. CDR1 SGHTA and CDR2 FQGNSA come from the germline V gene. The CDR3 bases are TGTGCCAGCACCGGCGGGGGGGCCGGAGAGACCCAGTACTTC. It translates to CASTGGGAGETQYF.